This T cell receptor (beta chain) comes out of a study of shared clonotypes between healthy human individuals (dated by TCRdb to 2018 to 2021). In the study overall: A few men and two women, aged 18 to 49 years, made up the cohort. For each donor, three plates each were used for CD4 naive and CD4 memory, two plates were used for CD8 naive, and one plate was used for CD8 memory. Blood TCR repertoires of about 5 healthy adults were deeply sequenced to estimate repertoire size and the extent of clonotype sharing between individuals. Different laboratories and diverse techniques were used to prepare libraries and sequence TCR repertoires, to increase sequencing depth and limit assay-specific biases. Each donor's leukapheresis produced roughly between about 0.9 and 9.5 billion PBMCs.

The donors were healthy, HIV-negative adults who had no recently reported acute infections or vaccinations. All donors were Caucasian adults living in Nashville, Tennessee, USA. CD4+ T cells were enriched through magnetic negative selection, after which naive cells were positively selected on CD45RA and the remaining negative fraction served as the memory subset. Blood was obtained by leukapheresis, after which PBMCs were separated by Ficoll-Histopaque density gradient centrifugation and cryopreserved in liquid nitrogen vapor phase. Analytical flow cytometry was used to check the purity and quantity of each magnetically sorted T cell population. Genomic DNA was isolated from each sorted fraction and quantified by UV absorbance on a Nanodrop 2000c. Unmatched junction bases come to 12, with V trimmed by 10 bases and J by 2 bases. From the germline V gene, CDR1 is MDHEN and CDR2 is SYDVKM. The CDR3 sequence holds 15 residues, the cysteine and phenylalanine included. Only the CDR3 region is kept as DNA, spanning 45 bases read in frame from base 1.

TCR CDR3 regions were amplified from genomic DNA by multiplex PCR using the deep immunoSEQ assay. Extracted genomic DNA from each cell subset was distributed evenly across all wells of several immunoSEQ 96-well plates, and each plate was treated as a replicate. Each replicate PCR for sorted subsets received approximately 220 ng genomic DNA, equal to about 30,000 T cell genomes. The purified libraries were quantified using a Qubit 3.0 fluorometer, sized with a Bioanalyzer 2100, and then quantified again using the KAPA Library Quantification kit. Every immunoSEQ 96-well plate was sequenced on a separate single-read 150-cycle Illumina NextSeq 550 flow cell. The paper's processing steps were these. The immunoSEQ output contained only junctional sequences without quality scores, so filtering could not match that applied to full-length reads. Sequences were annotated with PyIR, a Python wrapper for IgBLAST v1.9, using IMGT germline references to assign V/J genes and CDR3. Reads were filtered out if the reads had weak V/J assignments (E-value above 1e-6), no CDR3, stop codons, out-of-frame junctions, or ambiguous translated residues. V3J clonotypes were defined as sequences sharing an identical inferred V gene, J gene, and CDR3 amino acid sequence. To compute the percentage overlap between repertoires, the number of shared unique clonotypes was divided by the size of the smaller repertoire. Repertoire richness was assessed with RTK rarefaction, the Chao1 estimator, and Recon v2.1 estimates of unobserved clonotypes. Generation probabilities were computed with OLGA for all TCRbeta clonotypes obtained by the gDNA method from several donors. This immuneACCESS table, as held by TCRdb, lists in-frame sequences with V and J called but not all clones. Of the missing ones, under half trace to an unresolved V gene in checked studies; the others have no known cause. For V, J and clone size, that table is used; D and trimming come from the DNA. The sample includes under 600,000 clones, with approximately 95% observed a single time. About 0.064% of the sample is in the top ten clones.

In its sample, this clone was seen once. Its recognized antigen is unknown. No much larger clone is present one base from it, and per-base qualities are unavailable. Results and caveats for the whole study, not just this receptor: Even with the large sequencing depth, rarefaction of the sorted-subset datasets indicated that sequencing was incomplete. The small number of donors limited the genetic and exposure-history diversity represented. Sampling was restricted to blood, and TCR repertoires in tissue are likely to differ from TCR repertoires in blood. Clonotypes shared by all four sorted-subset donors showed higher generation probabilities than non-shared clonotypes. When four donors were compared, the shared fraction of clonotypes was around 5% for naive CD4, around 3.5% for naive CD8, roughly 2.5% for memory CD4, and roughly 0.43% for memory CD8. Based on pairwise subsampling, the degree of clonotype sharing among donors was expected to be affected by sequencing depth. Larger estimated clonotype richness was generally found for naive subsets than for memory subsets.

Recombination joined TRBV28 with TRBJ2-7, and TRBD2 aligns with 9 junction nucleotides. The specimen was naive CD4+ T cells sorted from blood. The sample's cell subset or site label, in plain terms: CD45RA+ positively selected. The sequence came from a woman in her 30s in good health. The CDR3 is CAIQGIVAGAYEQYF. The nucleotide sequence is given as TGTGCCATTCAAGGGATAGTAGCGGGAGCCTACGAGCAGTACTTC.